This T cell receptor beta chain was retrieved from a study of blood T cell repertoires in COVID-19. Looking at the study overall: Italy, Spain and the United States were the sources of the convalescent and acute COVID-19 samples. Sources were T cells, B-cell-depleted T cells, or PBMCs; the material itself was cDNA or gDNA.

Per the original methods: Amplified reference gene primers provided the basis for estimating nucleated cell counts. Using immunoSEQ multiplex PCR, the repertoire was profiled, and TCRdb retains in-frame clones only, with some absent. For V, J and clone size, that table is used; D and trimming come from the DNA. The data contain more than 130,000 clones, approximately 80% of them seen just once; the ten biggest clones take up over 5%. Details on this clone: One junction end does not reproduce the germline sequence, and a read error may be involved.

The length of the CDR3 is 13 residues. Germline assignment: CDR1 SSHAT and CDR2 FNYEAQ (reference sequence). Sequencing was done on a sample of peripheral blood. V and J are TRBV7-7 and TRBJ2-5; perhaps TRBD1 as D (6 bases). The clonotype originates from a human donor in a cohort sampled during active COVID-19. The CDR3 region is CASSPGQQETQYF. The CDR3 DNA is TGTGCTAGCAGCCCCGGACAGCAAGAGACCCAGTACTTC.